A single sample is the source of the 23 T cell receptor beta chains below, sequenced in a study of cytotoxic CD8 clonotypes in ibrutinib-treated CLL (dated by TCRdb to about 2021). The time point label here, explained by the study, means: around 25 months on ibrutinib. The library was generated by the immunoSEQ multiplex PCR assay. This is the immuneACCESS table as TCRdb keeps it, with only in-frame sequences that have V and J called. A part of the clones is gone; compared with another copy, unresolved V genes explain less than half, and the rest is unexplained. Here the sample has 150,000 to 250,000 clones; around 72% occur a single time. The ten largest account for over 10% of the sample. Sequenced material: PBMCs, taken after 24 months of ibrutinib treatment. The receptors here all came from a human donor with chronic lymphocytic leukemia.

V usage is TRBV6-5 and J usage is TRBJ2-5; TRBD2 matches 9 bases. CDR1 is MNHEY, CDR2 SVGAGI, per germline. The CDR3 has 16 amino acids. Unmatched junction bases numbered 7, after V lost 2 bases and J lost 3 bases. CDR3 coding DNA: TGTGCCAGCAGTTACGGAGCGGGAGGCCGGGAAGAGACCCAGTACTTC. Amino acid sequence: CASSYGAGGREETQYF.

The rearrangement joins TRBV5-1 to TRBJ1-4, with D possibly being TRBD1 (5 bases). CDR3 length equals 14 residues. Germline V CDR1 and CDR2: SGHRS, YFSETQ. V was clipped by 3 bases and J by 8 bases, with 14 bases between them. Here the CDR3 reads CASSSGDVGEKLFF. The CDR3 region has the DNA TGCGCCAGCAGCTCGGGGGACGTTGGGGAAAAACTGTTTTTT.

This clone was detected only once. This chain connects TRBV7-9 to TRBJ2-7; D gene unclear. Trimming stripped 4 bases from V and 4 bases from J, with 11 bases between. Germline V gene sequence: CDR1 SEHNR, CDR2 FQNEAQ (reference sequence). The CDR3 loop spans 13 amino acids. The CDR3, as DNA: TGTGCCAGCAGCTCGGCAGGTGGTTACGAGCAGTACTTC. The encoded protein is CASSSAGGYEQYF.

The J gene is TRBJ2-7, the V gene TRBV14, with 11 positions matching TRBD1. V trimming: 1 base; J trimming: 7 bases; junction bases outside the gene matches: 6. The CDR3 is 15 amino acids. The germline gives CDR1 SGHDN, CDR2 FVKESK. Here the CDR3 DNA reads TGTGCCAGCAGCCAAGGTACCGGGACAGGGGGAGAGCAGTACTTC. As protein: CASSQGTGTGGEQYF.

CDR3 amino acids: CASSIVRPNTEAFF. In DNA form, the CDR3 reads TGTGCCAGTAGTATAGTTAGACCGAACACTGAAGCTTTCTTT. The rearrangement links TRBV19 to TRBJ1-1; unclear D gene. The CDR3 spans 14 residues. Germline V gene lookup returns CDR1 LNHDA and CDR2 SQIVND (reference sequence). The V and J ends lost 1 base and 1 base respectively, with 7 bases between them.

The rearrangement uses TRBV4-1 and TRBJ2-3; a weak D match, TRBD2 (6 bases). The CDR3 is 15 amino acids. Germline CDR1 MGHRA, CDR2 YSYEKL. The V end lost 0 bases, the J end lost 2 bases, and 9 bases lay between the germline ends. CDR3 nucleotides: TGCGCCAGCAGCCAAGAATCTAGCGACACAGATACGCAGTATTTT. Amino acids: CASSQESSDTDTQYF.

This clone showed up just once. The genes are TRBV29-1 and TRBJ2-5; TRBD1 matches at 9 bases. V lost 6 bases and J lost 4; bases outside the gene matches: 6. The CDR3 is 13 amino acids. The germline gives CDR1 SQVTM, CDR2 ANQGSEA. CDR3 sequence reads: CSVGQGISETQYF. DNA of the CDR3: TGCAGCGTAGGACAGGGGATTTCAGAGACCCAGTACTTC.

This clone came up a few times. This chain joins TRBV4-1 and TRBJ2-5; D not resolved. Trimming took off 3 bases at V and 5 bases at J, with 16 bases between the two ends. This CDR3 comprises 15 residues. The germline V gene has CDR1 MGHRA and CDR2 YSYEKL. The CDR3 DNA is TGCGCCAGCAGCCATATCTCGGCGAATGGTGAGACCCAGTACTTC. Translated: CASSHISANGETQYF.

The chain combines TRBV5-1 with TRBJ1-2, with D maybe TRBD1 (5 bases). Germline V gene sequence: CDR1 SGHRS, CDR2 YFSETQ. V was shortened by 1 base and J by 6 bases, with 16 bases between the two germline ends. The CDR3 is made up of 15 amino acids. In nucleotides, the CDR3 is TGCGCCAGCAGCTTGAGTCTTGTTTGGGGGAATGGCTACACCTTC. It translates to CASSLSLVWGNGYTF.

The chain has TRBV23-1 and TRBJ2-5; no definite D call. TRBV23-1 is an ORF, and what it does is uncertain. V dropped 7 bases and J dropped 0 bases, with 12 bases sitting between them. CDR3 length: 14 residues. This CDR3 reads CASIEAVYQETQYF. The DNA for the CDR3 is TGCGCCAGCATAGAGGCGGTTTACCAAGAGACCCAGTACTTC.

The V and J genes are TRBV4-1 and TRBJ1-4; TRBD1 agrees at 8 bases. CDR1 is MGHRA and CDR2 is YSYEKL in the germline V gene. CDR3 length equals 19 residues. V trimming: 2 bases; J trimming: 5 bases; junction bases outside the gene matches: 16. The CDR3 is CASSQPRQGPELPNEKLFF. CDR3 coding DNA: TGCGCCAGCAGCCAACCGCGACAGGGGCCGGAGTTACCAAATGAAAAACTGTTTTTT.

The chain is built from TRBV4-1 and TRBJ2-7; possible D gene TRBD2, 6 bases. The length of the CDR3 is 18 residues. In germline, CDR1 is MGHRA, CDR2 YSYEKL. V lost 1 base and J lost 5, with 24 bases in between. In DNA form, the CDR3 reads TGCGCCAGCAGCCAAGGGCGTCGGGGGAGAAACGAGGCTAACGAGCAGTACTTC. It codes for CASSQGRRGRNEANEQYF.

V gene TRBV4-3 combines with J gene TRBJ2-7; D is perhaps TRBD1 (6 bases). Trimming stripped 1 base from V and 4 bases from J, with 11 bases between. The CDR3 extends over 14 amino acids. Germline-derived CDR1 and CDR2 are LGHNA and YSLEER. CDR3 in amino acids: CASSQGRDTYEQYF. CDR3 nucleotide sequence: TGCGCCAGCAGCCAAGGTAGGGACACTTACGAGCAGTACTTC.

J is TRBJ1-1 and V is TRBV7-2; D not certain. The V end lost 1 base, the J end lost 7 bases, and 10 bases lay between the germline ends. This CDR3 is 13 amino acids long. Germline loops: CDR1 SGHTA, CDR2 FQGNSA. CDR3 nucleotides: TGTGCCAGCAGCTTAGGGCAGAAATTTGAAGCTTTCTTT. This sequence encodes CASSLGQKFEAFF.

The genes are TRBV29-1 and TRBJ2-6, with a possible D match to TRBD2 (6 bases). Deletions cut 7 bases from V and 2 bases from J, with 15 bases between. The CDR3 consists of 15 residues. The V gene's germline CDR1 is SQVTM and CDR2 ANQGSEA. The CDR3 DNA follows: TGCAGCGCCCGGGGAGCGGGTACTGGGGCCAACGTCCTGACTTTC. Translation: CSARGAGTGANVLTF.

The chain is built from TRBV2 and TRBJ2-4; D remains ambiguous. CDR3 length equals 15 residues. V was shortened by 2 bases and J by 3 bases, with 11 bases between the two germline ends. CDR1 and CDR2 (germline): SNHLY, FYNNEI. The CDR3 DNA reads as TGTGCCAGCAGTGAACCCTCGGCAGGCAAAAACATTCAGTACTTC. This encodes CASSEPSAGKNIQYF.

This clone was counted between two and nine times. The chain recombines TRBV6-1 with TRBJ2-2, with 8 bases matching TRBD1. The J segment lost 4 bases and the V segment lost 7 bases, leaving 5 bases of the junction unmatched. Germline assignment: CDR1 MNHNS and CDR2 SASEGT. The CDR3 loop spans 14 amino acids. The CDR3 is CASIWTGSTGELFF. The CDR3 coding sequence is TGTGCCAGCATTTGGACAGGGAGCACCGGGGAGCTGTTTTTT.

The chain recombines TRBV4-3 with TRBJ2-1, with a possible D match to TRBD1 (6 bases). There are 18 residues in the CDR3. Trimming took 1 base from V and 2 from J, leaving 18 bases between them. Germline-derived CDR1 and CDR2 are LGHNA and YSLEER. CDR3 loop: CASSQGLAVGTTYNEQFF. DNA of the CDR3: TGCGCCAGCAGCCAAGGTTTAGCTGTGGGGACAACCTACAATGAGCAGTTCTTC.

This clone has only one observation. The V gene is TRBV15, the J gene TRBJ2-4; tentative D call: TRBD1 (6 bases). Trimming took off 5 bases at V and 3 bases at J, with 20 bases between the two ends. Germline V gene sequence: CDR1 LNHNV, CDR2 YYDKDF (reference sequence). The CDR3 is 17 residues long. The CDR3 sequence is CATSQGLQSIGKNIQYF. In DNA form, the CDR3 reads TGTGCCACCAGCCAGGGGCTACAGAGTATCGGCAAAAACATTCAGTACTTC.

Here the CDR3 DNA reads TGTGCCAGTAACCCCGGGGCTCCAGGGGGCCACTATGGCTACACCTTC. Translated: CASNPGAPGGHYGYTF. The chain links TRBV19 to TRBJ1-2; TRBD1 agrees at 8 bases. Germline V gene sequence: CDR1 LNHDA, CDR2 SQIVND (reference sequence). The V segment lost 7 bases and the J segment 3 bases; nucleotides outside the gene matches: 13. This CDR3 spans 16 amino acids.

V is TRBV7-2 and J is TRBJ2-1, with a possible D match to TRBD2 (5 bases). Trimming cost V 5 bases and J 0 bases, with 8 bases left between them. Germline V gene data show CDR1 as SGHTA and CDR2 as FQGNSA. The CDR3 sequence is 14 residues long. CDR3 bases: TGTGCCAGCAGCCAAGGAGGCTCCTACAATGAGCAGTTCTTC. Its translation is CASSQGGSYNEQFF.

V is TRBV7-6 and J is TRBJ2-1, with 12 bases aligning to TRBD2. V lost 2 bases, J lost 6 bases, and 11 bases stayed unmatched. Germline CDR1 reads SGHVS; CDR2 reads FNYEAQ. This CDR3 comprises 18 residues. CDR3 region: CASSLLNLAGGLSNEQFF. CDR3 nucleotide sequence: TGTGCCAGCAGCTTACTCAACCTAGCGGGAGGGCTAAGCAATGAGCAGTTCTTC.

A few counts support this clone. The chain combines TRBV5-1 with TRBJ2-7; D gene uncertain. Trimming shortened V by 0 bases and J by 2 bases, and 9 bases separated the two germline ends. Germline CDR1 SGHRS, CDR2 YFSETQ. The CDR3 is 14 amino acids. CDR3 sequence reads: CASSLGVWPYEQYF. The CDR3 DNA reads as TGCGCCAGCAGCTTGGGGGTCTGGCCCTACGAGCAGTACTTC.